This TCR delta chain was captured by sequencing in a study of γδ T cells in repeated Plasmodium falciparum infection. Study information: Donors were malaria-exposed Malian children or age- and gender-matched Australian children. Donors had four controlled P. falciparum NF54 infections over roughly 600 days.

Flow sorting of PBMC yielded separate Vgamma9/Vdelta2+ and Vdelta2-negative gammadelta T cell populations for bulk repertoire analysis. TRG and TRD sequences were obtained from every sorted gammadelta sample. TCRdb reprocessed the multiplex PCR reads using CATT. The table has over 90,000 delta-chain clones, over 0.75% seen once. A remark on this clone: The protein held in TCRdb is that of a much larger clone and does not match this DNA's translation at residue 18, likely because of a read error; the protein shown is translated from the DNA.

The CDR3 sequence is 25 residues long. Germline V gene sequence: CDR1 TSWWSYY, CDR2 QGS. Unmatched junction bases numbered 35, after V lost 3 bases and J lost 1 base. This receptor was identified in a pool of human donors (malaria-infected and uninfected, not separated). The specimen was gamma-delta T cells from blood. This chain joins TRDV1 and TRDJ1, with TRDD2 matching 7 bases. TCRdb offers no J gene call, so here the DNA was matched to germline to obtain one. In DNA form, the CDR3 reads TGTGCTCTTGGGGACTTAAGGCCCATTCCTACGAGAATGGGGAGGGCTTATAGCTCCACCGATAAACTCATCTTT. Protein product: CALGDLRPIPTRMGRAYSSTDKLIF.